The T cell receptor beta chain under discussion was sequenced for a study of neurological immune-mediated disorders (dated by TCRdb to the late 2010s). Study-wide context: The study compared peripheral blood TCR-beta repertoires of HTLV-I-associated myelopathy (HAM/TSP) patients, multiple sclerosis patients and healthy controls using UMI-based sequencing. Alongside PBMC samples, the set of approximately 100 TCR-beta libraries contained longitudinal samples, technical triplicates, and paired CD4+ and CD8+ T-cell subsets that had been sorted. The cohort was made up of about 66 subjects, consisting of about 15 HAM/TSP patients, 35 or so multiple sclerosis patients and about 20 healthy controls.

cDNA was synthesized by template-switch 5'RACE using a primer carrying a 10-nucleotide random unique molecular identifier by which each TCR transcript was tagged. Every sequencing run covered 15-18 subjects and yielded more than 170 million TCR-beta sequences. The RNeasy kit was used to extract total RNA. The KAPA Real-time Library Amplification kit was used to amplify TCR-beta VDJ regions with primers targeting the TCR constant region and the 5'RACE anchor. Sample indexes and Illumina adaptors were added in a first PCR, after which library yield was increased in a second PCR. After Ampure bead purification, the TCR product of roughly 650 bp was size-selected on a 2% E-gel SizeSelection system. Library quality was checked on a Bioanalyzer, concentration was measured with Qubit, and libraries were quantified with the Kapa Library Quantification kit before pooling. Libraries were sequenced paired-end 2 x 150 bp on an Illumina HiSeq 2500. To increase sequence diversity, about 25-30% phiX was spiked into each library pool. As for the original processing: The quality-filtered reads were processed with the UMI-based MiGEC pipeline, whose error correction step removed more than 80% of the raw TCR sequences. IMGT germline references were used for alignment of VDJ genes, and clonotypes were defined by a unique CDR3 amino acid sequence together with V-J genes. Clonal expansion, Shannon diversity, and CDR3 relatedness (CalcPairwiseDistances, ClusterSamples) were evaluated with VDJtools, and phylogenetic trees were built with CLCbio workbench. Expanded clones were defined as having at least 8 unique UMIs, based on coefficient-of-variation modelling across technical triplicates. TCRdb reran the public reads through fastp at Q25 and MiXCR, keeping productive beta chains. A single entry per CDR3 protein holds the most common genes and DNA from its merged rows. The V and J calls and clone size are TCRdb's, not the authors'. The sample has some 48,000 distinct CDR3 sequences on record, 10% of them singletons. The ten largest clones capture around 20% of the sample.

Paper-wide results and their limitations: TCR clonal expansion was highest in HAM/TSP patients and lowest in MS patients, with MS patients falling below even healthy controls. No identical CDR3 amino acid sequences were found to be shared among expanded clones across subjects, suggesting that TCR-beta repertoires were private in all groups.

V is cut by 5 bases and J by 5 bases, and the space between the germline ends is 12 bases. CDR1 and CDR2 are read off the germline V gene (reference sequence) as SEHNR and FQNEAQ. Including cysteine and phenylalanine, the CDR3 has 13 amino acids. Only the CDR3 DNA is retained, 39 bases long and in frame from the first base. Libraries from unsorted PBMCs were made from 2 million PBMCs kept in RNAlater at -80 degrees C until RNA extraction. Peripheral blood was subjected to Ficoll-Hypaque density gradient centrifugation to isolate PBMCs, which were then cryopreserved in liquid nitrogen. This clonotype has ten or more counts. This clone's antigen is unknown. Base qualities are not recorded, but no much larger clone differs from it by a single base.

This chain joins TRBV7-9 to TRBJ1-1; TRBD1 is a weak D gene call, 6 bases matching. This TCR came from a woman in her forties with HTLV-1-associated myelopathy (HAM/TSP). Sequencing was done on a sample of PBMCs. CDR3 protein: CASSPDRRTEAFF. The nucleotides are TGTGCCAGCAGCCCCGACAGGAGGACTGAAGCTTTCTTT.